This T cell receptor (beta chain) was found in a study of CD8+ T cells in alopecia areata. The CDR3 loop spans 13 amino acids. V was clipped by 7 bases and J by 2 bases, with 11 bases between them. Germline V gives CDR1 LNHDA, CDR2 SQIVND (reference sequence). Study-level points and caveats: The study found TCR sharing across patients less clear than in mice, possibly for HLA reasons. Sequencing of scalp samples also captures resident alphabeta T cells of normal skin.

Sequencing relied on a cDNA template that was reverse transcribed from extracted RNA. Here immunoSEQ multiplex PCR was the method, and the copy in TCRdb shows in-frame clones only, minus some. This table holds about 200,000 clones, more than 55% found once. Only a few counts were recorded for this clone. Its cognate antigen is unknown. The TCR originated in a human donor in good health. V usage is TRBV19 and J usage is TRBJ1-1; D uncertain. What was sequenced was CD8+ T cells sorted from blood. The DNA of the CDR3 is TGTGCCAGTAACGCATTAGGAAACACTGAAGCTTTCTTT. It translates to CASNALGNTEAFF.